The clone carrying this TCR beta chain was counted between two and nine times. CDR3 length: 15 amino acids. V was trimmed by 3 bases and J by 6 bases, leaving 15 bases between them. CDR1 is SGHTA and CDR2 is FQGNSA in the germline V gene. The sample comes from a study of T cells after yellow fever vaccination. TCRdb itself ran the 5' RACE reads through MiXCR, one entry per CDR3 protein. The sample records around 260,000 distinct CDR3 sequences, roughly 5% being singletons. The V and J genes are TRBV7-2 and TRBJ2-1, with unresolved D. This clonotype was obtained from a man aged 18-30 years who received the YFV17D yellow fever vaccine. The input for sequencing was CD4+ T cells sorted from PBMCs, taken on the day of the yellow fever booster vaccination. The CDR3 is CASSFGLGPFNEQFF. As DNA, the CDR3 is TGTGCCAGCAGCTTTGGGCTGGGTCCATTCAATGAGCAGTTCTTC.